This TCR beta chain appears in the sequencing data of a study of blood T cell repertoires in COVID-19. This clone occurred many times. Sequencing used immunoSEQ multiplex PCR; TCRdb keeps in-frame clones, though not all of them. The sample comprises fewer than 300,000 clones, approximately 77% of which are singletons, and roughly 3.1% rests with the top ten. The J segment lost 2 bases and the V segment lost 5 bases, leaving 4 bases of the junction unmatched. The CDR3 consists of 15 residues. In germline, CDR1 is WNHNN, CDR2 SYGVQD (reference sequence). This TCR derives from a woman under 30 with acute or convalescent COVID-19. The chain links TRBV10-1 to TRBJ2-7; 12 nucleotides agree with TRBD2. The sample taken for sequencing was peripheral blood. CDR3 sequence reads: CASSPRTSGAYEQYF. Here the CDR3 DNA reads TGCGCCAGCAGTCCCCGGACTAGCGGGGCCTACGAGCAGTACTTC.